This TCR beta chain was obtained from a study of cytomegalovirus exposure and HLA in healthy donors. The donors were members of the approximately 130-subject validation cohort (separate from the roughly 670-subject first cohort). About this clone itself: Its antigen remains unknown.

Study conclusions and caveats: Subsequent analysis found a tendency for first-cohort TCR clusters to co-occur within the approximately 130 validation repertoires. Among TCR beta chains, those listed as cytomegalovirus-associated numbered approximately 150.

Profiled with immunoSEQ multiplex PCR; TCRdb holds only in-frame clones, not every one. The sample carries about 270,000 clones, 70% to 90% recorded once. The CDR3 totals 12 residues. Germline CDR1 reads MNHEY; CDR2 reads SMNVEV (reference sequence). V was clipped by 5 bases and J by 8 bases, with 12 bases between them. This TCR was recovered from a woman between 18 and 29 years old in good health and CMV-seronegative. The J gene is TRBJ1-1, the V gene TRBV27, with TRBD1 as a possible D gene (6 bases). Sample: PBMCs. Here the CDR3 reads CASSPPDREAFF. DNA for the CDR3: TGTGCCAGCAGTCCCCCCGACAGGGAAGCTTTCTTT.